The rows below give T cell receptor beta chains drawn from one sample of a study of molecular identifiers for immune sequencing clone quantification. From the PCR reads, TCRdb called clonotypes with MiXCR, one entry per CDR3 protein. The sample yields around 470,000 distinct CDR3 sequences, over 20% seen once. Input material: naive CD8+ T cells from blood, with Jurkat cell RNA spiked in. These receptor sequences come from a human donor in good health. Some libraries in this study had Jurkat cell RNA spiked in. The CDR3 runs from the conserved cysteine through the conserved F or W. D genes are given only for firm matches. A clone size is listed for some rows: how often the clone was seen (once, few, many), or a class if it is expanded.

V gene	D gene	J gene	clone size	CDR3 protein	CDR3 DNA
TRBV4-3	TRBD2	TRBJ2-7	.	CASSQDRAGGFEQYF	TGCGCCAGCAGCCAAGATCGAGCGGGAGGGTTCGAGCAGTACTTC
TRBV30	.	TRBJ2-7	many	CAWSVLASHEQYF	TGTGCCTGGAGTGTACTGGCATCCCACGAGCAGTACTTC
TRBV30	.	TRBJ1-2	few	CAWWGDGNYGYTF	TGTGCCTGGTGGGGTGACGGTAACTATGGCTACACCTTC
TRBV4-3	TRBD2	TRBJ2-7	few	CASSQERLAGGPAYEQYF	TGCGCCAGCAGCCAAGAGAGACTAGCGGGAGGGCCTGCATACGAGCAGTACTTC
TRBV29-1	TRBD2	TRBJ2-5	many	CSVALLLAGEQETQYF	TGCAGCGTTGCACTGCTACTAGCGGGAGAACAAGAGACCCAGTACTTC
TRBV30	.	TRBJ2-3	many	CAWSVGSTDTQYF	TGTGCCTGGAGTGTGGGGAGCACAGATACGCAGTATTTT
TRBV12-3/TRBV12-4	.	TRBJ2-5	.	CASRFLDGGELRETQYF	TGTGCCAGCCGTTTCTTAGACGGGGGCGAGTTAAGAGAGACCCAGTACTTC
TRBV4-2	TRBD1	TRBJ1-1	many	CASSQGTGMNTEAFF	TGTGCCAGCAGCCAAGGGACAGGGATGAACACTGAAGCTTTCTTT
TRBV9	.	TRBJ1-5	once	CVSSVGGQINQPQHF	TGTGTCAGCAGCGTAGGTGGACAGATCAATCAGCCCCAGCATTTT
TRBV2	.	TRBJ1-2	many	CASRGPDSNYGYTF	TGTGCCAGCAGGGGCCCTGACAGTAACTATGGCTACACCTTC
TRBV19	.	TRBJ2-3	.	CASSTPDSLNTQYF	TGTGCCAGTAGTACTCCTGATAGTTTGAATACGCAGTATTTT
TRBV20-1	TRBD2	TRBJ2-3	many	CSARDPSGSALSTDTQYF	TGCAGTGCTAGAGATCCCAGCGGGAGTGCTCTTAGCACAGATACGCAGTATTTT
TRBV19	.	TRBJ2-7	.	CASSAGVNEQYF	TGTGCCAGTAGTGCTGGGGTTAACGAGCAGTACTTC
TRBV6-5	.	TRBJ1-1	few	CASSYRTANTEAFF	TGTGCCAGCAGTTACAGGACAGCGAACACTGAAGCTTTCTTT
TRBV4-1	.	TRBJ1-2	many	CASSQHGANYGYTF	TGCGCCAGCAGCCAGCACGGAGCTAACTATGGCTACACCTTC
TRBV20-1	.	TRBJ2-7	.	CSARETNSNYEQYF	TGCAGTGCTAGAGAAACAAACTCCAATTACGAGCAGTACTTC
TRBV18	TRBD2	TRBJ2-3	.	CASSPGTSGMDTQYF	TGTGCCAGCTCACCCGGGACTAGCGGGATGGATACGCAGTATTTT
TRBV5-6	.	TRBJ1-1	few	CASSGPQGYTEAFF	TGTGCCAGCAGCGGCCCACAGGGTTACACTGAAGCTTTCTTT
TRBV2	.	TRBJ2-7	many	CASSGRAYEQYF	TGTGCCAGCTCGGGCAGGGCCTACGAGCAGTACTTC
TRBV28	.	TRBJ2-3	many	CASSPPSINSATDTQYF	TGTGCCAGCAGTCCCCCCTCGATTAATAGCGCCACAGATACGCAGTATTTT
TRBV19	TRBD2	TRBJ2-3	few	CATRLAGGPDTQYF	TGTGCCACCCGACTAGCGGGGGGGCCGGATACGCAGTATTTT
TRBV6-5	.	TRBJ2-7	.	CASRQSLHEQYF	TGTGCCAGCAGACAGTCCCTCCACGAGCAGTACTTC
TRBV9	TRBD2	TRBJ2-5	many	CASSSRTSSQETQYF	TGTGCCAGCAGCTCCAGGACTAGCAGCCAAGAGACCCAGTACTTC
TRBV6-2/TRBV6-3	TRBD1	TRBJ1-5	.	CASSYLDRDNQSQHF	TGTGCCAGCAGTTACTTAGACAGGGACAATCAGTCCCAGCATTTT
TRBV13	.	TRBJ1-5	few	CASSLGEGNSNQPQHF	TGTGCCAGCAGCTTAGGGGAGGGCAATAGCAATCAGCCCCAGCATTTT
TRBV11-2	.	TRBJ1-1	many	CASVLNTEAFF	TGTGCCAGCGTCTTGAACACTGAAGCTTTCTTT
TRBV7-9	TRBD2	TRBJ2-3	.	CASSAGTSGGAPDTQYF	TGTGCCAGCAGCGCCGGGACTAGCGGGGGGGCTCCAGATACGCAGTATTTT
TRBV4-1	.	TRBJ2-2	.	CASNQGGRELFF	TGCGCCAGCAACCAGGGAGGACGGGAGCTGTTTTTT
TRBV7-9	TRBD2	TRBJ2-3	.	CASSFIGGGRDTQYF	TGTGCCAGCAGCTTTATCGGCGGGGGAAGAGATACGCAGTATTTT
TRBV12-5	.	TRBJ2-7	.	CASAAASYEQYF	TGTGCTAGTGCCGCAGCCTCCTACGAGCAGTACTTC
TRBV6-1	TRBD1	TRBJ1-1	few	CASSETGLYTEAFF	TGTGCCAGCAGTGAGACAGGGCTTTACACTGAAGCTTTCTTT
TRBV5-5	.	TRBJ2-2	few	CASSFWRNTGELFF	TGTGCCAGCAGCTTTTGGAGGAACACCGGGGAGCTGTTTTTT
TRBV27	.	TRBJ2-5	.	CTSSPWGQETQYF	TGTACCAGCAGTCCTTGGGGGCAAGAGACCCAGTACTTC
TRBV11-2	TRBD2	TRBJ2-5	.	CASSSTGTSGETQYF	TGTGCCAGCAGCTCCACCGGGACTAGCGGAGAGACCCAGTACTTC
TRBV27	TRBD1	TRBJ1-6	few	CASKGQGSSYNSPLHF	TGTGCCAGCAAGGGACAGGGGAGCTCCTATAATTCACCCCTCCACTTT
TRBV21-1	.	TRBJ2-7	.	CASSWPRQGAYEQYF	TGTGCCAGCAGCTGGCCCAGACAGGGGGCCTACGAGCAGTACTTC
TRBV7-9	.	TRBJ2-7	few	CASSLGAFYEQYF	TGTGCCAGCAGCCTGGGGGCGTTCTACGAGCAGTACTTC
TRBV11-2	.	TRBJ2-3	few	CASSRQLSTDTQYF	TGTGCCAGCAGCCGCCAGTTGAGCACAGATACGCAGTATTTT
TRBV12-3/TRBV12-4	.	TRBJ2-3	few	CASSVDMTSTDTQYF	TGTGCCAGCAGTGTCGACATGACTAGCACAGATACGCAGTATTTT
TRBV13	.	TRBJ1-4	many	CASSLGMDSLATNEKLFF	TGTGCCAGCAGCTTAGGCATGGACAGTCTGGCGACTAATGAAAAACTGTTTTTT
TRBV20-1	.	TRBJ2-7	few	CSATRTETYEQYF	TGCAGTGCAACGAGGACAGAGACCTACGAGCAGTACTTC
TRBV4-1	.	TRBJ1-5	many	CASSLYPSANQPQHF	TGCGCCAGCAGCCTGTATCCATCGGCCAATCAGCCCCAGCATTTT
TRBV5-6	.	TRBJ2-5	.	CASGLDETQYF	TGTGCCAGCGGCTTGGATGAGACCCAGTACTTC
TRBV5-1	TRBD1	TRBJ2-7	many	CASSNPGQGFYEQYF	TGCGCCAGCAGCAACCCGGGACAGGGGTTCTACGAGCAGTACTTC
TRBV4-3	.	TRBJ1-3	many	CASSQDLDSSGNTIYF	TGCGCCAGCAGCCAAGATTTGGACAGCTCTGGAAACACCATATATTTT
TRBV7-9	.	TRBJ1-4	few	CASSLGSRGEKLFF	TGTGCCAGCAGCTTAGGGTCCAGAGGTGAAAAACTGTTTTTT
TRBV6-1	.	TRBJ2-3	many	CATRQGTDTQYF	TGTGCCACCCGGCAGGGCACAGATACGCAGTATTTT
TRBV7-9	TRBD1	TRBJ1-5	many	CASSPGQGGSNQPQHF	TGTGCCAGCAGCCCGGGACAGGGGGGTAGCAATCAGCCCCAGCATTTT
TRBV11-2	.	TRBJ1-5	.	CASSLGPSGMAQPQHF	TGTGCCAGCAGCTTAGGGCCATCGGGGATGGCCCAGCCCCAGCATTTT
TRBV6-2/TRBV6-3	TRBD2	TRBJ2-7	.	CASSDGTSGRAVEQYF	TGTGCCAGCAGTGACGGGACTAGCGGGAGGGCCGTCGAGCAGTACTTC
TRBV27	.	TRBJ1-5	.	CATSGPFYRADHSNQPQHF	TGTGCCACCTCCGGCCCTTTTTACAGGGCTGACCATAGCAATCAGCCCCAGCATTTT
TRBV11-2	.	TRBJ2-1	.	CASSLRMPSQFF	TGTGCCAGCAGCTTAAGGATGCCCTCGCAGTTCTTC
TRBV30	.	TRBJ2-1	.	CAWSSRGHPYNEQFF	TGTGCCTGGAGCTCTCGGGGCCACCCCTACAATGAGCAGTTCTTC
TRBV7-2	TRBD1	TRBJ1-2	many	CASGGQLFFYGYTF	TGTGCCAGCGGGGGACAGCTCTTTTTCTATGGCTACACCTTC